Listed below are T cell receptor beta chains from one sample, sequenced in a study of blood T cell repertoires in COVID-19. The assay was immunoSEQ multiplex PCR, and TCRdb's table has in-frame clones only and misses some. The profile covers over 90,000 clones, with 75% to 90% appearing a single time and 4% to 5.5% taken by the ten largest. Sequencing was carried out using peripheral blood. These receptors originate from a human donor in a cohort sampled during active COVID-19. CDR3s include the opening cysteine and the closing phenylalanine or tryptophan. The D gene is left open where the match is weak. Not every row has a clone size; where given, it reads once, few, many or a size class.

d_call: .; clone_size: .; v_call: TRBV6-2/TRBV6-3; j_call: TRBJ2-2; cdr3_length: 13; cdr3_nt: TGTGCCAGCAGTTCGTTGTCGGCCGGGGAGCTGTTTTTT; cdr3_aa: CASSSLSAGELFF
d_call: TRBD1; clone_size: .; v_call: TRBV4-2; j_call: TRBJ1-5; cdr3_length: 18; cdr3_nt: TGTGCCAGCAGCCAAGATTTAGGGACGGACAGGAGCAATCAGCCCCAGCATTTT; cdr3_aa: CASSQDLGTDRSNQPQHF
d_call: TRBD1; clone_size: .; v_call: TRBV2; j_call: TRBJ1-2; cdr3_length: 13; cdr3_nt: TGTGCCAGCAGTTTGACAGGGGTCAGAGGCTACACCTTC; cdr3_aa: CASSLTGVRGYTF
d_call: TRBD1; clone_size: .; v_call: TRBV7-3; j_call: TRBJ2-2; cdr3_length: 15; cdr3_nt: TGTGCCAGCAGCTTAAGACAGGGGGCGGTCGGGGAGCTGTTTTTT; cdr3_aa: CASSLRQGAVGELFF
d_call: TRBD1; clone_size: .; v_call: TRBV28; j_call: TRBJ1-2; cdr3_length: 13; cdr3_nt: TGTGCCAGCAGTTTACGACAGGGACATGGCTACACCTTC; cdr3_aa: CASSLRQGHGYTF
d_call: TRBD1; clone_size: .; v_call: TRBV6-5; j_call: TRBJ2-7; cdr3_length: 14; cdr3_nt: TGTGCCAGCAGTTACACCGGACAGGGTGCCGAGCAGTACTTC; cdr3_aa: CASSYTGQGAEQYF
d_call: TRBD1; clone_size: .; v_call: TRBV7-2; j_call: TRBJ2-2; cdr3_length: 16; cdr3_nt: TGTGCCAGCAGCCCCGGACAGGCTAGATGGACCGGGGAGCTGTTTTTT; cdr3_aa: CASSPGQARWTGELFF
d_call: .; clone_size: .; v_call: TRBV7-2; j_call: TRBJ1-1; cdr3_length: 14; cdr3_nt: TGTGCCAGCAGACCAACAGGGTCGGCCACTGAAGCTTTCTTT; cdr3_aa: CASRPTGSATEAFF
d_call: TRBD1; clone_size: .; v_call: TRBV19; j_call: TRBJ2-7; cdr3_length: 15; cdr3_nt: TGTGCCACCCTCCGGTTGGACAGGGAGTCCTACGAGCAGTACTTC; cdr3_aa: CATLRLDRESYEQYF
d_call: TRBD2; clone_size: once; v_call: TRBV2; j_call: TRBJ2-5; cdr3_length: 16; cdr3_nt: TGTGCCAGCAGTGAGGCTCTAGCGGGGGGTCAAGAGACCCAGTACTTC; cdr3_aa: CASSEALAGGQETQYF
d_call: TRBD1; clone_size: .; v_call: TRBV7-9; j_call: TRBJ2-7; cdr3_length: 16; cdr3_nt: TGTGCCAGCAGCTTAGCCTTAGGGACAGGGGTAGACGAGCAGTACTTC; cdr3_aa: CASSLALGTGVDEQYF
d_call: .; clone_size: .; v_call: TRBV15; j_call: TRBJ1-4; cdr3_length: 17; cdr3_nt: TGTGCCACCAGCACTAACCGGGGGGGTCGACCTAATGAAAAACTGTTTTTT; cdr3_aa: CATSTNRGGRPNEKLFF
d_call: .; clone_size: .; v_call: TRBV4-2; j_call: TRBJ2-5; cdr3_length: 17; cdr3_nt: TGTGCCAGCAGCCCGAGAAGTATCCCGGGAAGCCAAGAGACCCAGTACTTC; cdr3_aa: CASSPRSIPGSQETQYF
d_call: .; clone_size: .; v_call: TRBV5-4; j_call: TRBJ1-1; cdr3_length: 13; cdr3_nt: TGTGCCAGCAGCGTGGGCCAGATACCTGAAGCTTTCTTT; cdr3_aa: CASSVGQIPEAFF
d_call: TRBD1; clone_size: few; v_call: TRBV18; j_call: TRBJ2-7; cdr3_length: 14; cdr3_nt: TGTGCCAGCTCACCACTAGGACAGGGAGGCGAGCAGTACTTC; cdr3_aa: CASSPLGQGGEQYF
d_call: .; clone_size: .; v_call: TRBV7-9; j_call: TRBJ2-1; cdr3_length: 11; cdr3_nt: TGTGCCAGCAGCCCCGTTAATGAGCAGTTCTTC; cdr3_aa: CASSPVNEQFF
d_call: .; clone_size: .; v_call: TRBV4-1; j_call: TRBJ2-2; cdr3_length: 15; cdr3_nt: TGCGCCAGCAGCCAAGGGGCTCGGAACACCGGGGAGCTGTTTTTT; cdr3_aa: CASSQGARNTGELFF
d_call: TRBD1; clone_size: .; v_call: TRBV4-2; j_call: TRBJ1-1; cdr3_length: 16; cdr3_nt: TGTGCCAGCAGCCAAGAGGACCGGAGGGGGCTCACTGAAGCTTTCTTT; cdr3_aa: CASSQEDRRGLTEAFF
d_call: TRBD2; clone_size: once; v_call: TRBV23-1; j_call: TRBJ2-1; cdr3_length: 16; cdr3_nt: TGCGCCAGCAGTCAATCGAGGGTCGGGGGGGGCAATGAGCAGTTCTTC; cdr3_aa: CASSQSRVGGGNEQFF
d_call: TRBD2; clone_size: .; v_call: TRBV2; j_call: TRBJ2-3; cdr3_length: 14; cdr3_nt: TGTGCCAGCGTCAGCGGGGGTGGCACAGATACGCAGTATTTT; cdr3_aa: CASVSGGGTDTQYF
d_call: .; clone_size: .; v_call: TRBV28; j_call: TRBJ2-7; cdr3_length: 16; cdr3_nt: TGTGCCAGCAGTTCACCCGGGGCGGGGAGCGGCTACGAGCAGTACTTC; cdr3_aa: CASSSPGAGSGYEQYF
d_call: .; clone_size: .; v_call: TRBV14; j_call: TRBJ1-1; cdr3_length: 13; cdr3_nt: TGTGCCAGCAGCCAAGTTCGGGATGGTGAAGCTTTCTTT; cdr3_aa: CASSQVRDGEAFF
d_call: TRBD1; clone_size: once; v_call: TRBV4-3; j_call: TRBJ2-4; cdr3_length: 19; cdr3_nt: TGCGCCAGCAGCCAGGTTGGGACAGGGGTCCTTAAACCCAAAAACATTCAGTACTTC; cdr3_aa: CASSQVGTGVLKPKNIQYF
d_call: TRBD1; clone_size: .; v_call: TRBV15; j_call: TRBJ1-1; cdr3_length: 13; cdr3_nt: TGTGCCACCAGCAGACGGGACAGGGACGAAGCTTTCTTT; cdr3_aa: CATSRRDRDEAFF
d_call: .; clone_size: once; v_call: TRBV5-8; j_call: TRBJ1-5; cdr3_length: 15; cdr3_nt: TGTGCCAGCAGCTTGGGACAGGAGAGCAATCAGCCCCAGCATTTT; cdr3_aa: CASSLGQESNQPQHF
d_call: TRBD1; clone_size: few; v_call: TRBV18; j_call: TRBJ1-2; cdr3_length: 14; cdr3_nt: TGTGCCAGCTCTGCAGCGACAGGGCAATATGGCTACACCTTC; cdr3_aa: CASSAATGQYGYTF
d_call: TRBD2; clone_size: .; v_call: TRBV5-5; j_call: TRBJ2-3; cdr3_length: 15; cdr3_nt: TGTGCCAGCAGCTGGACCGGGACTAGCGGGGACCCGCAGTATTTT; cdr3_aa: CASSWTGTSGDPQYF
d_call: .; clone_size: .; v_call: TRBV7-2; j_call: TRBJ2-5; cdr3_length: 16; cdr3_nt: TGTGCCAGCAGCCCCGGACTGGCTATGAAGGTGGAGACCCAGTACTTC; cdr3_aa: CASSPGLAMKVETQYF
d_call: .; clone_size: .; v_call: TRBV11-1; j_call: TRBJ2-7; cdr3_length: 12; cdr3_nt: TGTGCCAGCAGCTTGCAGGGCTACGAGCAGTACTTC; cdr3_aa: CASSLQGYEQYF